One sample yielded the 9 T cell receptor beta chains listed below, sequenced in a study of shared clonotypes between healthy human individuals. TCRdb's copy holds only in-frame clones and misses some; the assay was immunoSEQ multiplex PCR. The sample carries roughly 320,000 clones, over 75% recorded once. The sequenced sample was memory CD8+ T cells sorted from blood. The subset is: CD45RO+ cells pooled with CCR7-negative TemRA cells. These receptors were taken from a man aged 18 to 29 in good health.

The V and J genes are TRBV11-2 and TRBJ2-1, with 7 bases matching TRBD1. Germline V gene sequence: CDR1 SGHAT, CDR2 FQNNGV. J lost 3 bases, V lost 5 bases, and 4 bases had no gene match. This CDR3 is 14 amino acids long. CDR3 sequence reads: CASSLSGGYNEQFF. In DNA form, the CDR3 reads TGTGCCAGCAGCCTCTCAGGGGGCTACAATGAGCAGTTCTTC.

This chain joins TRBV9 and TRBJ1-1, with D possibly being TRBD1 (6 bases). The CDR3 extends over 14 amino acids. Trimming took off 3 bases at V and 2 bases at J, with 11 bases between the two ends. CDR1 is SGDLS and CDR2 is YYNGEE in the germline V gene. The CDR3 DNA sequence: TGTGCCAGCAGCGAAACAGGGATAAACACTGAAGCTTTCTTT. Its translation is CASSETGINTEAFF.

The count of this clone is one. The chain combines TRBV7-9 with TRBJ2-1, with 11 bases aligning to TRBD2. Germline lookup yields CDR1 SEHNR and CDR2 FQNEAQ (reference sequence). V shed 4 bases and J 3 bases; nucleotides not matched to a gene: 8. CDR3 length equals 17 residues. In DNA form, the CDR3 reads TGTGCCAGCAGCTCCTTAGCGGGGGGGCCTGGCTACAATGAGCAGTTCTTC. Protein: CASSSLAGGPGYNEQFF.

V usage is TRBV6-5 and J usage is TRBJ1-1, with 9 bases fitting TRBD1. The CDR3 runs to 14 residues. Germline V gene lookup returns CDR1 MNHEY and CDR2 SVGAGI. Trimming cost V 8 bases and J 2 bases; bases outside gene matches: 6. CDR3 sequence: CASGPGQGNTEAFF. The CDR3 DNA reads as TGTGCCAGCGGACCGGGACAGGGAAACACTGAAGCTTTCTTT.

The gene calls are TRBV29-1 and TRBJ2-7, with 9 bases fitting TRBD2. The CDR3 runs 18 residues. From germline, CDR1 is SQVTM and CDR2 ANQGSEA. V was pared by 4 bases and J by 2 bases, with 18 bases of the junction left unmatched. CDR3 DNA: TGCAGCGTTGGGACTAGCGAGACCGAGGCCCTCGCGGCCTACGAGCAGTACTTC. Translation: CSVGTSETEALAAYEQYF.

The sample holds one count of this clone. This chain links TRBV4-1 with TRBJ2-4; 9 bases map to TRBD2. CDR1 and CDR2 (germline): MGHRA, YSYEKL. This CDR3 region has 15 residues. The V and J ends lost 3 bases and 8 bases, in that order; junction bases with no gene match: 8. The CDR3 loop is CASSHSGGPGDIQYF. The CDR3 DNA reads as TGCGCCAGCAGCCACAGCGGGGGGCCGGGTGACATTCAGTACTTC.

The chain uses TRBV30 and TRBJ1-5; D gene unclear. Trimming cost V 4 bases and J 3 bases, with 7 bases left between them. Looked up from germline, CDR1 is GTSNPN and CDR2 is SVGIG (reference sequence). CDR3 length equals 12 residues. The CDR3 nucleotides are TGTGCCTGGAACAGATACAATCAGCCCCAGCATTTT. Amino acids: CAWNRYNQPQHF.

The genes are TRBV10-3 and TRBJ2-2, with D hard to call. Trimming took 11 bases from V and 0 from J, leaving 10 bases between them. This CDR3 has 13 amino acids. Per the germline V gene, CDR1 is ENHRY and CDR2 is SYGVKD. CDR3 loop: CAVGPANTGELFF. The DNA for the CDR3 is TGTGCCGTGGGCCCAGCGAACACCGGGGAGCTGTTTTTT.

The V call is TRBV28, the J call TRBJ1-2; tentative D call: TRBD1 (5 bases). The CDR3 is 16 residues long. The V end was cut by 6 bases, the J end by 4 bases, with 21 bases between. Germline V CDR1 and CDR2: MDHEN, SYDVKM. In DNA form, the CDR3 reads TGTGCCAGCAGCTCCCAATTGGGGGGAGGTTTCTATGGCTACACCTTC. Translated: CASSSQLGGGFYGYTF.